This is a list of T cell receptor beta chains from one sample in a study of Ad26.COV2.S vaccination and SARS-CoV-2 variants. Libraries were prepared by immunoSEQ multiplex PCR; TCRdb keeps only in-frame clonotypes and omits some of them. Of about 480,000 clones listed, roughly 87% are singletons. Material: peripheral blood, obtained in a trial of Ad26.COV2.S vaccine versus placebo. These receptors were taken from a person aged 18-60 years who received the Ad26.COV2.S COVID-19 vaccine or a placebo. Both conserved end residues are part of each CDR3. The D gene is left open where the match is weak. A clone size is listed for some rows: how often the clone was seen (once, few, many), or a class if it is expanded.

abundance	d_gene	v_gene	j_gene	CDR3nt	CDR3aa
-	-	TRBV5-6	TRBJ2-6	TGTGCCAGCAGCTTTGGACCTTCTGGGGCCAACGTCCTGACTTTC	CASSFGPSGANVLTF
-	-	TRBV29-1	TRBJ2-5	TGCAGCGTTGAACCGGCCGGGATCCAAGAGACCCAGTACTTC	CSVEPAGIQETQYF
once	TRBD2	TRBV4-2	TRBJ2-1	TGTGCCAGCAGCCAAGAGACTAGCGGGGAATTTGAGCAGTTCTTC	CASSQETSGEFEQFF
-	-	TRBV7-8	TRBJ2-5	TGTGCCAGCAGCTTAGCGAGGTCCCAAGAGACCCAGTACTTC	CASSLARSQETQYF
-	-	TRBV5-4	TRBJ1-1	TGTGCCAGCAGCTCAGAGTTGGAATACACTGAAGCTTTCTTT	CASSSELEYTEAFF
-	-	TRBV4-3	TRBJ1-4	TGCGCCAGCAGCCCGACGGGGGCAGGGCCGAATGAAAAACTGTTTTTT	CASSPTGAGPNEKLFF
-	-	TRBV9	TRBJ2-3	TGTGCCAGCAGCGCCCTGGCTAGCTATGATACAGATACGCAGTATTTT	CASSALASYDTDTQYF
-	-	TRBV7-9	TRBJ1-1	TGTGCCAGCAGCTTCACTGTGAACACTGAAGCTTTCTTT	CASSFTVNTEAFF
-	-	TRBV2	TRBJ2-1	TGTGCCAGCAGTGTCCAGTCTAATGAGCAGTTCTTC	CASSVQSNEQFF
-	-	TRBV3-1/TRBV3-2	TRBJ1-1	TGTGCCAGCAGCCAAGGTGGCGGAAACACTGAAGCTTTCTTT	CASSQGGGNTEAFF
few	-	TRBV7-3	TRBJ2-3	TGTGCCAGCAGCCGTGTGGGCGGAGGTAGCACAGATACGCAGTATTTT	CASSRVGGGSTDTQYF
-	TRBD1	TRBV18	TRBJ2-3	TGTGCCAGCTCACCTGACAGGGGCACATATACGCAGTATTTT	CASSPDRGTYTQYF
-	-	TRBV30	TRBJ2-5	TGTGCCTGGAGTGTACTTGGCCGACGAGAGACCCAGTACTTC	CAWSVLGRRETQYF
-	TRBD1	TRBV7-2	TRBJ1-6	TGTGCCAGCAGCCCGAGGGGGCGGGGGGCAGGGCAATCTTCACCCCTCCACTTT	CASSPRGRGAGQSSPLHF
-	TRBD2	TRBV5-6	TRBJ2-3	TGTGCCAGCAGCTTGGGCTTTTCTGGACTAGCAGCAGATACGCAGTATTTT	CASSLGFSGLAADTQYF
-	-	TRBV19	TRBJ1-5	TGTGCCAGTAGTTCAGGGGCCAGCAATCAGCCCCAGCATTTT	CASSSGASNQPQHF
-	-	TRBV9	TRBJ1-3	TGTGCCAGCAGCGTAGACGCTAGCTCTGGAAACACCATATATTTT	CASSVDASSGNTIYF
-	-	TRBV28	TRBJ1-6	TGTGCCAGCACCCAGGGTGAGGGACGGAGTTCACCCCTCCACTTT	CASTQGEGRSSPLHF
-	TRBD1	TRBV7-9	TRBJ2-1	TGTGCCAGCAGCTTGGGGACAGGGCGTAATGAGCAGTTCTTC	CASSLGTGRNEQFF
-	-	TRBV28	TRBJ1-6	TGTGCCAGCAGTTTTCCAGGGGCGGGATCACCCCTCCACTTT	CASSFPGAGSPLHF
few	-	TRBV25-1	TRBJ1-2	TGTGCCAGCAGTGAATCTCACAGCGGATATGGCTACACCTTC	CASSESHSGYGYTF
-	-	TRBV28	TRBJ1-1	TGTGCCACCCAGAACATTCTAAAACAGGGTGAAGCTTTCTTT	CATQNILKQGEAFF
-	TRBD2	TRBV11-2	TRBJ2-7	TGTGCCAGCAGCTCGGGACTAGCGGGAGTCTTTGACGAGCAGTACTTC	CASSSGLAGVFDEQYF
-	-	TRBV6-4	TRBJ1-1	TGTGCCAGCAGCGCCCGGGACAACACTGAAGCTTTCTTT	CASSARDNTEAFF
-	-	TRBV7-8	TRBJ2-7	TGTGCCAGCAGCCGAGTTGGGGACGCTAGCTACGAGCAGTACTTC	CASSRVGDASYEQYF
-	-	TRBV3-1/TRBV3-2	TRBJ1-5	TGTGCCAGCAGCCAAATGAGGGGTAGCAATCAGCCCCAGCATTTT	CASSQMRGSNQPQHF
-	TRBD1	TRBV23-1	TRBJ2-5	TGCGCCAGCAGTCAGTGCGGCACAGGGGCCGTTCGGGAGACCCAGTACTTC	CASSQCGTGAVRETQYF
-	-	TRBV5-1	TRBJ2-2	TGCGCCAGCAGCCCCCGCGGGACAGTGAACACCGGGGAGCTGTTTTTT	CASSPRGTVNTGELFF
-	-	TRBV9	TRBJ2-1	TGTGCCAGCAGCGCATTTACGGGAGCTTACAATGAGCAGTTCTTC	CASSAFTGAYNEQFF
-	TRBD1	TRBV28	TRBJ1-1	TGTGCCAGCAGTCCCCGGGGACAGGAAGCTTTCTTT	CASSPRGQEAFF
-	-	TRBV6-6	TRBJ1-1	TGTGCCAGCAGTAACCAAGTGAACACTGAAGCTTTCTTT	CASSNQVNTEAFF
many	TRBD1	TRBV6-4	TRBJ2-1	TGTGCCAGCAGTCCCGGGACAGGGGGCTCTGAGCAGTTCTTC	CASSPGTGGSEQFF
once	-	TRBV5-1	TRBJ1-6	TGCGCCAGCAGCACCCATAGCTCCTATAATTCACCCCTCCACTTT	CASSTHSSYNSPLHF
-	TRBD1	TRBV5-4	TRBJ1-1	TGTGCCAGCAGCTCTGGACAGGGGTATCAGAACACTGAAGCTTTCTTT	CASSSGQGYQNTEAFF
-	TRBD2	TRBV6-6	TRBJ2-5	TGTGCCAGCAGTCGGGGACTAGCGGGAGGGAGTGGAGAGACCCAGTACTTC	CASSRGLAGGSGETQYF
-	-	TRBV6-5	TRBJ2-7	TGTGCCAGCAGACTCAGGGGGGCCTCCTACGAGCAGTACTTC	CASRLRGASYEQYF
-	-	TRBV20-1	TRBJ2-7	TGCAGTGCTAGACAGGGTGGCGAGCAGTACTTC	CSARQGGEQYF
-	-	TRBV5-4	TRBJ2-3	TGTGCCAGCAGCTTGGCCCGTGGCAGGGTCGATACGCAGTATTTT	CASSLARGRVDTQYF
-	-	TRBV27	TRBJ1-3	TGTGCCAGCCCACAGTCGAAACGCTCTGGAAACACCATATATTTT	CASPQSKRSGNTIYF
-	-	TRBV2	TRBJ1-1	TGTGCCAGCAGATGGGGGGGACCCCGGGCTTTCTTT	CASRWGGPRAFF
-	-	TRBV19	TRBJ2-2	TGTGCCAGTAGTATCCACTTGAACACCGGGGAGCTGTTTTTT	CASSIHLNTGELFF
-	-	TRBV19	TRBJ2-7	TGTGCCAGTACCTCCAGGGGTGCGGGAGATGGCTACGAGCAGTACTTC	CASTSRGAGDGYEQYF
-	-	TRBV6-5	TRBJ1-5	TGTGCCAGCAGTTATGGGACAATGGGGATCGGCCAGCCCCAGCATTTT	CASSYGTMGIGQPQHF
-	-	TRBV28	TRBJ1-3	TGTGCCAGCAGTTTATATAGGGGTTCTGGAAACACCATATATTTT	CASSLYRGSGNTIYF
-	TRBD2	TRBV28	TRBJ2-5	TGTGCCAGCAGTTTTACGGGAGGGAGCGGACAAGAGACCCAGTACTTC	CASSFTGGSGQETQYF
-	-	TRBV11-2	TRBJ1-2	TGTGCCAGCAGCCCCGGCCCCTATGGCTACACCTTC	CASSPGPYGYTF
once	-	TRBV19	TRBJ1-4	TGTGCCAGTAGTATCAACGGGCTGAGTGAAAAACTGTTTTTT	CASSINGLSEKLFF
-	TRBD1	TRBV29-1	TRBJ1-2	TGCAGCGTTGGTAGGGGGCACAGGGACAATGGCTACACCTTC	CSVGRGHRDNGYTF
-	-	TRBV30	TRBJ2-7	TGTGCCTGGGGGGGCGGGGACGGAAAAATCTACGAGCAGTACTTC	CAWGGGDGKIYEQYF
few	-	TRBV7-9	TRBJ1-1	TGTGCCAGCAGCTTAGCAGGCAGGAACACTGAAGCTTTCTTT	CASSLAGRNTEAFF
once	TRBD2	TRBV4-3	TRBJ2-3	TGCGCCAGCAGCCAAGATTCGGGAGGGGCCCGGGCCGGAGATACGCAGTATTTT	CASSQDSGGARAGDTQYF
-	-	TRBV19	TRBJ1-1	TGTGCCAGTAGTCCGACCGGGGGGGCTCTCGGGGCTTTCTTT	CASSPTGGALGAFF
-	-	TRBV9	TRBJ2-2	TGTGCCAGCAGCCCCACCGGAGTTGGGAACACCGGGGAGCTGTTTTTT	CASSPTGVGNTGELFF
once	-	TRBV6-5	TRBJ1-1	TGTGCCAGCAGTTTGTACAGGGAAGCTTTCTTT	CASSLYREAFF
-	-	TRBV28	TRBJ2-7	TGTGCCAGCAGCTTACCCGGGAGCCTCTCCTACGAGCAGTACTTC	CASSLPGSLSYEQYF